The present entry profiles one T cell receptor (beta chain) with its context. Its antigen is undetermined. Germline CDR1 reads MNHEY; CDR2 reads SMNVEV (reference sequence). Trimming removed 2 bases at V and 0 bases at J, with 10 bases between. The CDR3 contains 15 residues. The method was immunoSEQ multiplex PCR; TCRdb's version includes in-frame clones alone and lacks a portion of them. The sample yields 9,500 to 12,000 clones, less than 80% seen once. CD4+ T cells from unexposed donors were obtained before the COVID-19 pandemic (2011-2018). CD4+ T cells were isolated from the cells after about ten days of culture. Cultures held more than 1.5 million PBMCs per well with around 9.7 IU/ml IL-2. This sample is drawn from a study of CD4 T cells in relation to SARS-CoV-2 and coronaviruses. As for the study in general: PBMCs were cultured with antigen for over nine days before TCR beta sequencing.

The rearrangement joins TRBV27 to TRBJ1-1; the D is unclear. Sequenced sample: CD4+ T cells from PBMCs, cultured in vitro. This clonotype was obtained from a human donor in good health. The CDR3 loop reads CASSLDIMMNTEAFF. As DNA, the CDR3 is TGTGCCAGCAGTTTAGACATCATGATGAACACTGAAGCTTTCTTT.